The clone carrying this T cell receptor beta chain appeared a single time. Its antigen is not identified. The data stem from a study of T cells in Graves' hyperthyroidism and ophthalmopathy. Study results and caveats: Blood shared most expanded thyroid clonotypes above 0.001.

RNA transcripts were the template for amplifying TCR beta CDR3 regions. During a first-round RT-PCR of the TCR CDR3, the HTBI primer set was used. TCRdb recomputed calls from the multiplex PCR reads with MiXCR, one row per CDR3 protein. This sample yields about 740,000 distinct CDR3 sequences, of which approximately 15% are seen a single time; more than 8.5% belongs to the top ten. The V end lost 0 bases, the J end lost 1 base, and 12 bases lay between the germline ends. Looked up from germline, CDR1 is LGHNA and CDR2 is YSLEER. This CDR3 has 16 amino acids. Subjects aged 18 to 65 presented with newly diagnosed hyperthyroidism of less than 2 months' duration. Uncontrolled infection, other autoimmune disease, pregnancy or lactation barred patients from enrollment.

J is TRBJ1-2 and V is TRBV4-3, with D uncertain. The TCR originated in a woman under 30 with Graves' hyperthyroidism. Material for sequencing was blood. As DNA, the CDR3 is TGCGCCAGCAGCCAAGATTACGACGGATATAACTATGGCTACACCTTC. Amino acid sequence: CASSQDYDGYNYGYTF.